This TCR beta chain stems from a study of Graves' ophthalmopathy and Graves' hyperthyroidism. Amplification from RNA transcripts yielded the TCR beta CDR3 regions. Following a first-round RT-PCR that used HTBI primers, a second-round multiplex PCR was carried out. TCRdb recomputed calls from the multiplex PCR reads with MiXCR, one row per CDR3 protein. The table includes 35,000 to 50,000 distinct CDR3 sequences, roughly 52% detected once. This clonotype was picked up one time. What it binds is not known. Overall study results and limits: In blood, most expanded thyroid clonotypes above 0.001 frequency were also detected. Ophthalmopathy progression cases were predicted by the model with roughly 64% sensitivity and about 72% specificity.

No progression to ophthalmopathy over 18 months defined stable hyperthyroidism. This CDR3 has 14 residues. V lost 5 bases to trimming and J lost 4 bases; unmatched junction nucleotides: 4. Germline loops: CDR1 DFQATT, CDR2 SNEGSKA (reference sequence). Material for sequencing was peripheral blood. The clonotype originates from an adult woman with stable Graves' hyperthyroidism. The J gene is TRBJ2-7, the V gene TRBV20-1; 14 bases agree with TRBD2. This chain's CDR3 is CSAYGLAGGYEQYF. The CDR3 nucleotides read TGCAGTGCTTACGGACTAGCGGGAGGATACGAGCAGTACTTC.